This T cell receptor beta chain is drawn from a study of cytotoxic CD8 clonotypes in ibrutinib-treated CLL. Regarding the study as a whole: T-cell clonality at baseline went above that of age-matched healthy donors and rose and fell with circulating CD8+ T-cell counts.

Data came from immunoSEQ multiplex PCR; TCRdb stores just in-frame clones and leaves some out. The data contain more than 150,000 clones, approximately 68% of them singletons. V lost 6 bases, J lost 9 bases, and 15 bases lay in between. Germline V gives CDR1 MNHEY, CDR2 SMNVEV (reference sequence). The CDR3 totals 13 residues. In regard to this clone: Antigen: not known.

The receptor was derived from a human donor with chronic lymphocytic leukemia. Source: PBMCs, taken after 24 months of ibrutinib treatment. The chain has TRBV27 and TRBJ2-1, with D possibly matching TRBD2 (5 bases). CDR3 nucleotides: TGTGCCAGCAGCTGGACTCCATTGGGTGAGCAGTTCTTC. This encodes CASSWTPLGEQFF.